This T cell receptor beta chain stems from a study of blood T cells in healthy people across ages. Germline V gives CDR1 SGHVS, CDR2 FQNEAQ. The CDR3 sequence is 12 residues long. Trimming cost V 5 bases and J 10 bases, with 14 bases left between them. Healthy Caucasians from Russia aged roughly 6 to 90 served as donors. A J-beta primer mix and a sample-barcoded 5' primer were used in a second PCR of roughly 6 to 11 cycles. Each cDNA molecule was tagged by a template-switch adaptor with 12 random nucleotides. MiXCR, applied by TCRdb to the 5' RACE reads, yields one record per CDR3 protein. Seen here are about 1.4 million distinct CDR3 sequences, approximately 63% observed once, and the top ten hold about 6.3%.

V gene TRBV7-8 combines with J gene TRBJ1-1, with D hard to call. This receptor was identified in a man between 18 and 35 years old in good health. Sequenced sample: blood. CDR3 amino acids: CASSPQDWAAFF. The CDR3, as DNA: TGTGCCAGCAGCCCTCAAGATTGGGCAGCTTTCTTT.